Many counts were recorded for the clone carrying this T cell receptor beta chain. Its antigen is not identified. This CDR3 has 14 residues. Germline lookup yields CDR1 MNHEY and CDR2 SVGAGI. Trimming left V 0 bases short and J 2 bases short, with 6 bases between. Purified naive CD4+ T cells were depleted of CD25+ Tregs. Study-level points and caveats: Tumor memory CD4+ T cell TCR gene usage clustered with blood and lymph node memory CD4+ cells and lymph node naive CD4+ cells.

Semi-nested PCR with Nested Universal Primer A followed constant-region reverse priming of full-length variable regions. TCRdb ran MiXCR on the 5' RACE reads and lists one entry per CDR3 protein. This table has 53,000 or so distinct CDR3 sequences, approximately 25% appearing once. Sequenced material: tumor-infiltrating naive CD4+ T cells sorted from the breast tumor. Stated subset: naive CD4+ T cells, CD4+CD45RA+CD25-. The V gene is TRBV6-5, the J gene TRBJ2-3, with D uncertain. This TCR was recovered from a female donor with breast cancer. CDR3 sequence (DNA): TGTGCCAGCAGTTACTCGGTTTACACAGATACGCAGTATTTT. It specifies CASSYSVYTDTQYF.